This TCR beta chain derives from a study of blood T cell repertoires in COVID-19. The wider study: PBMCs, B-cell-depleted T cells, or T cells were the source of the cDNA or gDNA that made up the material.

Data came from immunoSEQ multiplex PCR; TCRdb stores just in-frame clones and leaves some out. The sample lists around 140,000 clones; 75% to 90% were seen once. Participant ages covered roughly 18 to 90 years across about 25 US areas. Cohort placement rested on clinical history that participants reported themselves. Cohort 3 recovered donors had two negative PCRs, clearance, or symptom resolution. CDR1 SGHVS and CDR2 FNYEAQ come from the germline V gene. Germline trimming cut 3 bases from V and 2 bases from J; bases unmatched to any gene: 9. This CDR3 is 16 amino acids long. The clonotype was recovered from a man aged 55-75 years who had recovered from COVID-19. The rearrangement uses TRBV7-6 and TRBJ2-5, with 7 bases that match TRBD1. Material: PBMCs or T cells enriched from blood (not recorded which). The CDR3 spells CASSFSPTGTQETQYF. In DNA form, the CDR3 reads TGTGCCAGCAGCTTTTCGCCGACAGGGACACAAGAGACCCAGTACTTC.